These 3 T cell receptor beta chains share one sample of origin, sequenced in a study of CD8 T cells in Susac syndrome. Reverse transcription of roughly 0.45 to 1 ug RNA was carried out with random hexamers. In TCRdb, the immunoSEQ multiplex PCR reads were re-called with MiXCR into one record per CDR3 protein. This table has 84,000 or so distinct CDR3 sequences, around 95% appearing once. The source material was CD8+ T cells from PBMCs. Source of these receptors: a human donor with Susac syndrome.

The V call is TRBV7-6, the J call TRBJ1-5, with D maybe TRBD1 (5 bases). V lost 5 bases to trimming and J lost 0 bases, with 8 bases between them. The length of the CDR3 is 14 residues. Looked up from germline, CDR1 is SGHVS and CDR2 is FNYEAQ. In nucleotides, the CDR3 is TGTGCCAGCAGCCTGGACAATAGCAATCAGCCCCAGCATTTT. The encoded protein is CASSLDNSNQPQHF.

The chain has TRBV4-3 and TRBJ2-2; D gene ambiguous. CDR1 and CDR2 from the germline V gene are LGHNA and YSLEER. The length of the CDR3 is 12 residues. V lost 6 bases to trimming and J lost 5 bases, with 7 bases between them. CDR3 nucleotide sequence: TGCGCCAGCAGATTCGGGACCGGGGAGCTGTTTTTT. As protein: CASRFGTGELFF.

The V call is TRBV29-1, the J call TRBJ2-1; D not resolved. The CDR3 has 14 amino acids. The germline gives CDR1 SQVTM, CDR2 ANQGSEA. The germline V and J ends were trimmed by 6 bases and 1 base, with 13 bases remaining between them. CDR3 in DNA: TGCAGCGTCCGAGGCGGAGTATCCTACAATGAGCAGTTCTTC. This translates into CSVRGGVSYNEQFF.